The rows below give T cell receptor beta chains drawn from one sample of a study of blood T cell repertoires in COVID-19. The data were produced by immunoSEQ multiplex PCR, yet TCRdb's version contains in-frame clones alone and is incomplete. This sample has around 290,000 clones; around nine tenths occur once, and the top ten carry 0.95% to 1.2%. Sequencing input: PBMCs or T cells enriched from blood (not recorded which). The receptor set was obtained from a woman in her twenties or thirties who had recovered from COVID-19. Both conserved end residues are part of each CDR3. The D gene is left open where the match is weak. Not every row has a clone size; where given, it reads once, few, many or a size class.

>.|15|TRBV5-1|once|TRBJ2-2
CASSLKAGHTGELFF
TGCGCCAGCAGCTTGAAAGCGGGACATACCGGGGAGCTGTTTTTT
>.|13|TRBV5-6|.|TRBJ2-5
CASSRIQGETQYF
TGTGCCAGCAGCCGCATCCAGGGGGAGACCCAGTACTTC
>TRBD1|14|TRBV29-1|.|TRBJ2-5
CSVGGGGFQETQYF
TGCAGCGTTGGAGGGGGCGGGTTCCAAGAGACCCAGTACTTC
>TRBD2|19|TRBV6-6|.|TRBJ2-2
CASSPTPGAGGPNTGELFF
TGTGCCAGCAGTCCCACCCCTGGGGCGGGAGGTCCGAACACCGGGGAGCTGTTTTTT
>TRBD1|16|TRBV19|.|TRBJ2-2
CASSIIGTGGPGELFF
TGTGCCAGTAGTATTATCGGGACAGGGGGTCCCGGGGAGCTGTTTTTT
>.|18|TRBV28|.|TRBJ1-5
CASTAADSTIYGNQPQHF
TGTGCCAGCACGGCCGCGGACAGTACCATTTATGGGAATCAGCCCCAGCATTTT
>.|14|TRBV7-3|.|TRBJ2-3
CASSPFGLGDTQYF
TGTGCCAGCAGCCCGTTTGGGTTGGGCGATACGCAGTATTTT
>.|15|TRBV2|few|TRBJ2-7
CASSGGDTRGYEQYF
TGTGCCAGCAGTGGAGGGGACACCCGGGGCTACGAGCAGTACTTC
>TRBD1|14|TRBV14|.|TRBJ1-4
CASSPRDSGEKLFF
TGTGCCAGCAGCCCCCGGGACAGTGGGGAAAAACTGTTTTTT
>.|11|TRBV30|once|TRBJ1-1
CAWSTTVEAFF
TGTGCCTGGAGTACAACAGTAGAAGCTTTCTTT
>.|16|TRBV5-4|.|TRBJ2-5
CASSLWGLIGQETQYF
TGTGCCAGCAGCTTGTGGGGGCTGATTGGGCAAGAGACCCAGTACTTC
>.|15|TRBV6-5|once|TRBJ2-7
CASSSWTGNPYEQYF
TGTGCCAGCAGTTCTTGGACGGGGAACCCCTACGAGCAGTACTTC
>.|13|TRBV7-3|.|TRBJ1-3
CASSSPTDGTIYF
TGTGCCAGCAGCTCCCCGACAGACGGCACCATATATTTT
>TRBD1|16|TRBV9|.|TRBJ2-3
CASSTRTGDRTDTQYF
TGTGCCAGCAGCACCCGGACAGGGGACCGCACAGATACGCAGTATTTT
>.|14|TRBV18|.|TRBJ2-5
CASSPRTRQETQYF
TGTGCCAGCTCACCCAGGACACGCCAAGAGACCCAGTACTTC
>TRBD2|16|TRBV6-4|few|TRBJ2-1
CASSESTSGNYNEQFF
TGTGCCAGCAGTGAGTCGACTAGCGGGAACTACAATGAGCAGTTCTTC
>TRBD1|18|TRBV7-2|.|TRBJ1-2
CASSLTPGTGGINYGYTF
TGTGCCAGCAGCTTAACTCCAGGGACAGGGGGAATTAACTATGGCTACACCTTC
>TRBD2|16|TRBV6-2/TRBV6-3|.|TRBJ2-1
CASSGISGSSYNEQFF
TGTGCCAGCAGTGGCATAAGCGGGAGCTCCTACAATGAGCAGTTCTTC
>.|15|TRBV9|.|TRBJ2-2
CASSVEWENAGELFF
TGTGCCAGCAGCGTAGAGTGGGAGAATGCCGGGGAGCTGTTTTTT
>TRBD1|13|TRBV5-6|.|TRBJ1-1
CASSLQGAGEAFF
TGTGCCAGCAGCTTACAGGGGGCAGGTGAAGCTTTCTTT
>TRBD2|16|TRBV9|.|TRBJ2-7
CASSPRWVAGDGEQYF
TGTGCCAGCAGCCCCCGTTGGGTAGCGGGAGACGGCGAGCAGTACTTC
>TRBD1|17|TRBV27|few|TRBJ1-6
CASSSTTRQGLGSPLHF
TGTGCCAGCAGTTCAACCACCCGACAGGGGTTGGGATCACCCCTCCACTTT
>.|12|TRBV12-3/TRBV12-4|.|TRBJ1-2
CASSLNIHGYTF
TGTGCCAGCAGTTTAAATATCCATGGCTACACCTTC
>TRBD1|15|TRBV3-1/TRBV3-2|.|TRBJ2-1
CASSQAQGHYNEQFF
TGTGCCAGCAGCCAAGCACAGGGGCACTACAATGAGCAGTTCTTC